A single sample is the source of the 8 T cell receptor beta chains below, sequenced in a study of OX40 agonist ivuxolimab in advanced cancers. Assay: immunoSEQ multiplex PCR; the TCRdb copy retains only in-frame clones and omits some. The repertoire holds about 32,000 clones, with 75% to 95% as singletons. Sample: CD4+ or CD8+ T cells sorted from blood, taken in a trial of the OX40 agonist ivuxolimab. These receptors all come from an adult with an advanced solid tumor such as melanoma, head and neck, liver or kidney cancer.

V is TRBV5-6 and J is TRBJ1-3; D remains unclear. Germline V gene lookup returns CDR1 SGHDT and CDR2 YYEEEE. Trimming took off 3 bases at V and 0 bases at J, with 16 bases between the two ends. The CDR3 covers 17 residues. In DNA, the CDR3 is TGTGCCAGCAGCTCTCCCCAACAGCAGTACTCTGGAAACACCATATATTTT. This sequence encodes CASSSPQQQYSGNTIYF. Using reference TRBV5-6 and TRBJ1-3 for the parts outside the CDR3, the full variable domain is DAGVTQSPTHLIKTRGQQVTLRCSPKSGHDTVSWYQQALGQGPQFIFQYYEEEERQRGNFPDRFSGHQFPNYSSELNVNALLLGDSALYLCASSSPQQQYSGNTIYFGEGSWLTVV.

The J gene is TRBJ2-7, the V gene TRBV28, with unresolved D. The V gene's germline CDR1 is MDHEN and CDR2 SYDVKM. V lost 3 bases and J lost 0, with 6 bases in between. The CDR3 loop spans 13 amino acids. CDR3 DNA: TGTGCCAGCAGTTTTACCAGCTCCTACGAGCAGTACTTC. It codes for CASSFTSSYEQYF.

The CDR3 coding sequence is TGTGCCAGCAGCCACTTCCAAGGGAGCAATGAGCAGTTCTTC. It translates to CASSHFQGSNEQFF. The V call is TRBV11-3, the J call TRBJ2-1, with a tentative D call TRBD2 (5 bases). The CDR3 spans 14 residues. V shed 5 bases and J shed 6 bases, with 14 bases lying between them. Germline CDR1 and CDR2: SGHNT and YENEEA.

J is TRBJ1-4 and V is TRBV28, with D perhaps TRBD1 (6 bases). Germline V gene sequence: CDR1 MDHEN, CDR2 SYDVKM. The CDR3 covers 17 residues. V was clipped by 3 bases and J by 8 bases, with 22 bases between them. CDR3 DNA: TGTGCCAGCAGTTTCCGTATAGGGGGGCGAGATAACGAAAAACTGTTTTTT. Protein product: CASSFRIGGRDNEKLFF.

The chain carries TRBV5-5 and TRBJ1-1; unclear D gene. The CDR3 extends over 14 amino acids. The V gene lost 5 bases and the J gene lost 1 base, with 12 bases spanning the gap. From germline, CDR1 is SGHKS and CDR2 YYEKEE (reference sequence). CDR3 nucleotide sequence: TGTGCCAGCAGGGGGTCGTCGTGGAACACTGAAGCTTTCTTT. Protein sequence: CASRGSSWNTEAFF.

The rearrangement joins TRBV9 to TRBJ2-3; D uncertain. The ends were cut back, 4 bases at V and 4 bases at J, with 13 bases in the middle. This CDR3 has 14 amino acids. CDR1 and CDR2 (germline): SGDLS, YYNGEE. CDR3 DNA: TGTGCCAGCAGCCGAGGATCGGGCCCAGATACGCAGTATTTT. It encodes CASSRGSGPDTQYF.

The chain recombines TRBV7-9 with TRBJ2-7, with 14 bases fitting TRBD2. Germline V gene data show CDR1 as SEHNR and CDR2 as FQNEAQ (reference sequence). This CDR3 contains 15 residues. V shed 4 bases, J shed 3 bases, and the junction held 2 bases outside the gene matches. The CDR3 is CASSSGLAGDYEQYF. In nucleotides, the CDR3 is TGTGCCAGCAGCTCGGGACTAGCGGGAGACTACGAGCAGTACTTC.

The chain combines TRBV7-3 with TRBJ2-7; the D gene is possibly TRBD2 (6 bases). Trimming took off 4 bases at V and 8 bases at J, with 15 bases between the two ends. The CDR3 runs to 13 residues. Germline lookup yields CDR1 SGHTA and CDR2 FQGTGA. CDR3 loop: CASSSITGGQQYF. The CDR3 nucleotides are TGTGCCAGCAGCTCGATAACCGGGGGACAGCAGTACTTC. The full variable domain, its missing parts supplied by reference TRBV7-3 and TRBJ2-7, is GAGVSQTPSNKVTEKGKYVELRCDPISGHTALYWYRQSLGQGPEFLIYFQGTGAADDSGLPNDRFFAVRPEGSVSTLKIQRTERGDSAVYLCASSSITGGQQYFGPGTRLTVT.